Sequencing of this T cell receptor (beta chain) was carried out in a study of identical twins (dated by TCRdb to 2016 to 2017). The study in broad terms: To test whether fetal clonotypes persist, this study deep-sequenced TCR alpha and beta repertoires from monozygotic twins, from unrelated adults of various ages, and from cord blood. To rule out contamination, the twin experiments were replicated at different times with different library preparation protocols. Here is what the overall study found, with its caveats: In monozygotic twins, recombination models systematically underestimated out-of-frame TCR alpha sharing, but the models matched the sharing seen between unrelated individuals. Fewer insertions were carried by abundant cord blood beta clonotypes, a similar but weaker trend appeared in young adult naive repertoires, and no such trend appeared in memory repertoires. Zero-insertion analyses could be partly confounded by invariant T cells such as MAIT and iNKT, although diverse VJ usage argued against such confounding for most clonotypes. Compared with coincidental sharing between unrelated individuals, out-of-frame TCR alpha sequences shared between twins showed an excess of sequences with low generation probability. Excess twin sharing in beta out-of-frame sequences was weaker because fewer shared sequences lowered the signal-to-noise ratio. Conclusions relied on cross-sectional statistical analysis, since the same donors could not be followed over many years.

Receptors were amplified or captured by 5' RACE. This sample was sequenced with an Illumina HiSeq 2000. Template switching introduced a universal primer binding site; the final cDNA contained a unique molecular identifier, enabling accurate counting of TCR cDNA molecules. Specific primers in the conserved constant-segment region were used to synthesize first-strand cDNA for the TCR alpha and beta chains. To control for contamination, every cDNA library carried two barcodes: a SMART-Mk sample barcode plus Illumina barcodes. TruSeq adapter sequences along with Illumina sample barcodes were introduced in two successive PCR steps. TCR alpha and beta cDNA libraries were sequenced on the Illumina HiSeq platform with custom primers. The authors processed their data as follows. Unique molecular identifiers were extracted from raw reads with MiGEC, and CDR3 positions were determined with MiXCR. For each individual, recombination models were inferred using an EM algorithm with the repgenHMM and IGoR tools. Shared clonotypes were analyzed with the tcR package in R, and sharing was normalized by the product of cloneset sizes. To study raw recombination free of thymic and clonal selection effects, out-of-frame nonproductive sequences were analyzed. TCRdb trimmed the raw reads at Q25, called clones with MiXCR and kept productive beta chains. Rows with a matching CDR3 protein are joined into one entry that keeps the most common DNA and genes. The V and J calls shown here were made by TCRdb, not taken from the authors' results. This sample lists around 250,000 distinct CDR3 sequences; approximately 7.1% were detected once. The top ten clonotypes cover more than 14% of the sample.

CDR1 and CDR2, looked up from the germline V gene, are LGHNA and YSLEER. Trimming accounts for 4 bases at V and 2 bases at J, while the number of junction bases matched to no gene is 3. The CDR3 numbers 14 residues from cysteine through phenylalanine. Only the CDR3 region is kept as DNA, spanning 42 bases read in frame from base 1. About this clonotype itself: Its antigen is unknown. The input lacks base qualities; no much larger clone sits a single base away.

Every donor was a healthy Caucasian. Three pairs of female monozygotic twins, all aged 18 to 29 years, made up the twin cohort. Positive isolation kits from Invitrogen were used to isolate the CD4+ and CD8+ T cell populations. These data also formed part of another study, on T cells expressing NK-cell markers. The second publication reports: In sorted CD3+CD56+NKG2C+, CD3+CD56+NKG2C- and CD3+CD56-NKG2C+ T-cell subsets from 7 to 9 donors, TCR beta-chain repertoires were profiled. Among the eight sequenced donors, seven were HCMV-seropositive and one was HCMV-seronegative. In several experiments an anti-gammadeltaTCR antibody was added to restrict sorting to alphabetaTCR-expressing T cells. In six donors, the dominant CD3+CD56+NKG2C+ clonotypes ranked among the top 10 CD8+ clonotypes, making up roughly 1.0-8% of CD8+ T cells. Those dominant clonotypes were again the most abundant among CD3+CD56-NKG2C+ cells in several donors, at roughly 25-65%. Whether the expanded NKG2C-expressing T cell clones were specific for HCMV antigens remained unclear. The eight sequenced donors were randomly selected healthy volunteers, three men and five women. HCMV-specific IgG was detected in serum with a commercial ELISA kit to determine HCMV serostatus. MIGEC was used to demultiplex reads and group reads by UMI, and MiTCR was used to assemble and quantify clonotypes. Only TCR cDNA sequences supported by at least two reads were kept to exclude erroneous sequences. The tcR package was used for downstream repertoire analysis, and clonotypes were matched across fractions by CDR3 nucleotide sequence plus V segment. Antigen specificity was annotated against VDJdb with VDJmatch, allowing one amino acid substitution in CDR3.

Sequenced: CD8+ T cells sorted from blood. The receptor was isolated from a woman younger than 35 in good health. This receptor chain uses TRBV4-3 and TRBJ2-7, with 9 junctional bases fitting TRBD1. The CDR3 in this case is CASSPRQGAYEQYF. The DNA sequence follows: TGCGCCAGCAGCCCTCGACAGGGGGCCTACGAGCAGTACTTC.